The source of this TCR beta chain is a study of blood T cell repertoires in COVID-19. Study-level information: COVID-19 samples from acute and convalescent phases originated in the United States, Italy and Spain.

In the study's own analysis: Using reference gene primer amplification, nucleated cell counts were estimated. Produced via immunoSEQ multiplex PCR; TCRdb's table is partial and in-frame only. The V and J calls and clone size are taken from that table; D and trimming were inferred from the DNA. The sample has around 110,000 clones; approximately 82% are singletons. This clonotype was obtained from a man in his 70s with active or convalescent COVID-19. Sequenced material: peripheral blood.

CDR3 nucleotide sequence: TGTGCCACCAGCACCCGACAGGGCACGTACCAAGAGACCCAGTACTTC. Translation: CATSTRQGTYQETQYF. The V gene is TRBV15, the J gene TRBJ2-5, with 7 positions matching TRBD1. J was trimmed by 0 bases and V by 4 bases; bases with no gene match: 8. CDR3 length: 16 amino acids. From germline, CDR1 is LNHNV and CDR2 YYDKDF (reference sequence).